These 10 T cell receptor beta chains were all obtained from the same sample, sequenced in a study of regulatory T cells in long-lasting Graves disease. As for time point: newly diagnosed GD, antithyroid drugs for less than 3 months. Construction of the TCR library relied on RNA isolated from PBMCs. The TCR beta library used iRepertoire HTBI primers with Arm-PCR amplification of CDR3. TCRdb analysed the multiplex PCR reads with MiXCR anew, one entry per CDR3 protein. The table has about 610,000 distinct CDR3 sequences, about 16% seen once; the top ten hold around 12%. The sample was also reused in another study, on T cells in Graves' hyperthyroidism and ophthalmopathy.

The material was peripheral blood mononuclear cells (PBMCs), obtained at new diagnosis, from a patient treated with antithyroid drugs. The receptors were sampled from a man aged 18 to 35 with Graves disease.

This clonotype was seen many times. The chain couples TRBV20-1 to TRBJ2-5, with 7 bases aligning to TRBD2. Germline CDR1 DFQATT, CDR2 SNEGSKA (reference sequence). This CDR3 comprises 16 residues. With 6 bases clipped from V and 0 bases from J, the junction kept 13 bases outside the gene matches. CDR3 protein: CSANRGKAGYQETQYF. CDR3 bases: TGCAGTGCCAATCGGGGGAAAGCGGGATACCAAGAGACCCAGTACTTC.

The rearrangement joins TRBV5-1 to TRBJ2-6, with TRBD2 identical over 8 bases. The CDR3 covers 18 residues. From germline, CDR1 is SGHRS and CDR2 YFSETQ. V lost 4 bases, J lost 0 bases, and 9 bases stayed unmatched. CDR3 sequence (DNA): TGCGCCAGCAGCACCGCGGGGGGAATCGACTCTGGGGCCAACGTCCTGACTTTC. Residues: CASSTAGGIDSGANVLTF.

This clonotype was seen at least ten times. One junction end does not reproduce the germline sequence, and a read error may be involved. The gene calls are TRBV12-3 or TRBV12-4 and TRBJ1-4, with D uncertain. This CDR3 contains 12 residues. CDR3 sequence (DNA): TGTACCAGCAGGTACAGCGATGAAAAACTGTTTTTT. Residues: CTSRYSDEKLFF.

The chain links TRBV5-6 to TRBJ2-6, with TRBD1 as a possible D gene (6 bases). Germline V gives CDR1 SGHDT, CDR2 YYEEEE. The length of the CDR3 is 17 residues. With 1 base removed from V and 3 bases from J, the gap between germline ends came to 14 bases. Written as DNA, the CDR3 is TGTGCCAGCAGCTTGAGGGGGAGTTACCGTGGGGCCAACGTCCTGACTTTC. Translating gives CASSLRGSYRGANVLTF.

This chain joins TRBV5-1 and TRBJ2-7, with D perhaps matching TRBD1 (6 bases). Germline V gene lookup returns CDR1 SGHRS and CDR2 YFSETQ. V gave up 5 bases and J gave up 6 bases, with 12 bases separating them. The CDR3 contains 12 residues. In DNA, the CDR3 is TGCGCCAGCAGAGGGGGACGGGGCGAGCAGTACTTC. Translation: CASRGGRGEQYF. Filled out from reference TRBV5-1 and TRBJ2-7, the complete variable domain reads KAGVTQTPRYLIKTRGQQVTLSCSPISGHRSVSWYQQTPGQGLQFLFEYFSETQRNKGNFPGRFSGRQFSNSRSEMNVSTLELGDSALYLCASRGGRGEQYFGPGTRLTVT.

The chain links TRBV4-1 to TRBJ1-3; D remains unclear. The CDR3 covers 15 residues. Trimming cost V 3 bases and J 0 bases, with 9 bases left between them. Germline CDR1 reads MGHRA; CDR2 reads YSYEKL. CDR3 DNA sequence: TGCGCCAGCAGCCAGGAGGTATCCTCTGGAAACACCATATATTTT. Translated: CASSQEVSSGNTIYF.

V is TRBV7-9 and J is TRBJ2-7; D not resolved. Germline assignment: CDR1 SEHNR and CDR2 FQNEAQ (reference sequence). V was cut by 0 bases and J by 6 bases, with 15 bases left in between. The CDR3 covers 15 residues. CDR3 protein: CASSLADGRRSEQYF. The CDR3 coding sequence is TGTGCCAGCAGCTTAGCAGACGGGCGGCGTAGCGAGCAGTACTTC. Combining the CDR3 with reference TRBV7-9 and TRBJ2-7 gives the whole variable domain DTGVSQNPRHKITKRGQNVTFRCDPISEHNRLYWYRQTLGQGPEFLTYFQNEAQLEKSRLLSDRFSAERPKGSFSTLEIQRTEQGDSAMYLCASSLADGRRSEQYFGPGTRLTVT.

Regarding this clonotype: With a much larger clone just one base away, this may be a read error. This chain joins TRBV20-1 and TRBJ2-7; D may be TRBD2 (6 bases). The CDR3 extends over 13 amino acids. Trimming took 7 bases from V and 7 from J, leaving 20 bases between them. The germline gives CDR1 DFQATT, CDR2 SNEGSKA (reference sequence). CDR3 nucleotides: TGCAGTGTTTTCCTTAGCGGATACAATGAGCAGTACTTC. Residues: CSVFLSGYNEQYF.

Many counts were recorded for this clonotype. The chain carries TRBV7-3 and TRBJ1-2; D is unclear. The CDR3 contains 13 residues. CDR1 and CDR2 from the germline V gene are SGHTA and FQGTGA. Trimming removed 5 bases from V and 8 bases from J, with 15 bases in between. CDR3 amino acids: CASSPTMGSGYTF. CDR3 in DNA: TGTGCCAGCAGCCCAACGATGGGCTCGGGCTACACCTTC.

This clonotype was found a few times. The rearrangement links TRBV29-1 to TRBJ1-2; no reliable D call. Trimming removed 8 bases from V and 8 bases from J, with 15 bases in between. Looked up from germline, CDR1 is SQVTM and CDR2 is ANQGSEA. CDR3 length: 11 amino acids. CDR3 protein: CSSSGPRGYTF. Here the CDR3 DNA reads TGCAGCTCTTCGGGCCCCCGGGGCTACACCTTC.